The T cell receptor beta chain under discussion was sequenced for a study of T-cell reconstitution after alpha-beta-depleted transplantation in children. Unique molecular identifiers tagged the TCRbeta library. Each CDR3 protein is one row after TCRdb ran MiXCR on the PCR reads. The sample yields a few hundred thousand distinct CDR3 sequences, approximately 30% seen once. Findings and limits, study-wide: It was newly produced T cells that mostly accounted for T-cell counts and diversity one year after transplant.

The germline V gene has CDR1 SGHRS and CDR2 YFSETQ. The CDR3 is 13 residues long. V lost 4 bases, J lost 7 bases, and 7 bases stayed unmatched. Remarks on this clonotype: Its target is unknown.

The V gene is TRBV5-1, the J gene TRBJ2-7; TRBD2 matches at 8 bases. The sequence was collected from a boy in the first two years of life with Wiskott-Aldrich syndrome, due to receive a stem cell transplant. Sequencing was performed on PBMCs, taken before TCRalphabeta/CD19-depleted stem cell transplant. Written as DNA, the CDR3 is TGCGCCAGCAGCCGCAGCGGGAGTGGGGAGCAGTACTTC. Its translation: CASSRSGSGEQYF.